The 29 T cell receptor beta chains given below trace back to one sample, sequenced in a study of shared clonotypes between healthy human individuals. The assay was immunoSEQ multiplex PCR, and TCRdb's table has in-frame clones only and misses some. The table lists roughly 1,500,000 clones, around 98.5% of them singletons. The source material was naive CD4+ T cells sorted from blood. Subset indicated: CD45RA+ positively selected. Every receptor here comes from a man aged 30 to 45 in good health.

The gene calls are TRBV10-2 and TRBJ2-7; D might be TRBD1 (6 bases). This CDR3 is built from 15 residues. V gave up 6 bases and J gave up 0 bases, with 15 bases separating them. CDR1 WSHSY and CDR2 SAAADI come from the germline V gene. The DNA for the CDR3 is TGCGCCAGCAGGGACAGTTCAGATTACTCCTACGAGCAGTACTTC. This translates into CASRDSSDYSYEQYF.

V is TRBV5-1 and J is TRBJ2-7; 9 bases map to TRBD2. CDR1 and CDR2 (germline): SGHRS, YFSETQ. V gave up 0 bases and J gave up 13 bases; unmatched junction bases: 8. This CDR3 comprises 13 residues. The CDR3 region is CASSLGSRTSVYF. The CDR3 DNA reads as TGCGCCAGCAGCTTGGGTTCAAGGACTAGCGTTTACTTC.

The chain combines TRBV7-2 with TRBJ1-1; 7 bases align to TRBD1. J was trimmed by 1 base and V by 7 bases; bases with no gene match: 3. This CDR3 region has 13 residues. CDR1 and CDR2 from the germline V gene are SGHTA and FQGNSA. The CDR3 DNA sequence: TGTGCCAGCAAGCGGGACAGGAACACTGAAGCTTTCTTT. Its protein is CASKRDRNTEAFF.

This rearrangement joins TRBV4-3 to TRBJ2-1; no definite D call. Trimming pared 3 bases from V and 4 bases from J, leaving 10 bases between. This CDR3 contains 14 residues. The germline gives CDR1 LGHNA, CDR2 YSLEER. The CDR3 spells CASSQTDNYNEQFF. For the CDR3, the DNA is TGCGCCAGCAGCCAGACTGACAATTACAATGAGCAGTTCTTC.

The chain has TRBV19 and TRBJ1-5, with 9 bases lining up with TRBD1. In germline, CDR1 is LNHDA, CDR2 SQIVND (reference sequence). Trimming at V came to 3 bases and at J to 3 bases, leaving 3 bases not matched to a gene. The CDR3 covers 15 residues. CDR3 residues: CASSMGQGLNQPQHF. Written as DNA, the CDR3 is TGTGCCAGTAGTATGGGACAGGGACTCAATCAGCCCCAGCATTTT.

The V and J genes are TRBV6-1 and TRBJ2-3, with D possibly being TRBD1 or TRBD2 (5 bases each). The CDR3 runs 14 residues. The germline gives CDR1 MNHNS, CDR2 SASEGT. V lost 5 bases, J lost 6 bases, and 15 bases lay in between. CDR3 nucleotides: TGTGCCAGCAGTCCACGCCTACGGGACGATACGCAGTATTTT. Its protein is CASSPRLRDDTQYF.

The genes are TRBV28 and TRBJ2-2; 8 bases line up with TRBD1. This CDR3 has 13 amino acids. V was pared by 10 bases and J by 4 bases, with 5 bases of the junction left unmatched. The germline gives CDR1 MDHEN, CDR2 SYDVKM. CDR3 in DNA: TGTGCCACCCTACAGGGGGGCACCGGGGAGCTGTTTTTT. Translation gives CATLQGGTGELFF.

The CDR3 nucleotides read TGTGCCAGCAGCCCGGGACAGGGGTTTGAGACCCAGTACTTC. Encoded protein: CASSPGQGFETQYF. This chain links TRBV9 with TRBJ2-5; 10 bases are a match to TRBD1. Unmatched junction bases numbered 5, after V lost 4 bases and J lost 5 bases. Germline-derived CDR1 and CDR2 are SGDLS and YYNGEE. The CDR3 spans 14 residues.

This clone was counted a single time. DNA for the CDR3: TGTGCCAGCAGCGAGACAGTAAATGAAAAACTGTTTTTT. It is translated as CASSETVNEKLFF. This rearrangement joins TRBV9 to TRBJ1-4, with a weak D call TRBD1 (5 bases). CDR3 length: 13 residues. V lost 3 bases, J lost 5 bases, and 8 bases lay in between. From germline, CDR1 is SGDLS and CDR2 YYNGEE.

The rearrangement joins TRBV4-3 to TRBJ2-1; D gene uncertain. V was pared by 5 bases and J by 11 bases, with 13 bases between. The CDR3 is 12 residues long. The germline V gene encodes CDR1 LGHNA and CDR2 YSLEER. CDR3 protein: CASSSRGGKQFF. CDR3 DNA sequence: TGCGCCAGCAGCTCAAGAGGTGGGAAGCAGTTCTTC.

The chain joins TRBV30 to TRBJ2-5; D call uncertain. Trimming shortened V by 5 bases and J by 5 bases, and 9 bases separated the two germline ends. CDR3 length: 11 residues. Germline CDR1 is GTSNPN and CDR2 is SVGIG (reference sequence). CDR3 DNA sequence: TGTGCCTGGGCAAATGGGGAGACCCAGTACTTC. Translation: CAWANGETQYF.

As for this clone: The sample contains more than one DNA sequence encoding this CDR3. The V and J genes are TRBV5-1 and TRBJ2-7; 11 nucleotides match TRBD2. The length of the CDR3 is 15 residues. The V gene's germline CDR1 is SGHRS and CDR2 YFSETQ. V lost 4 bases and J lost 0; bases outside the gene matches: 3. CDR3 loop: CASSPTSGSSYEQYF. As DNA, the CDR3 is TGCGCCAGCAGCCCCACTAGCGGGAGCTCCTACGAGCAGTACTTC.

The CDR3 is CASSVTGGAPTTNEQFF. Written as DNA, the CDR3 is TGCGCCAGCAGCGTAACAGGGGGTGCCCCTACGACAAATGAGCAGTTCTTC. The chain is built from TRBV5-1 and TRBJ2-1, with 8 bases aligning to TRBD1. CDR1 is SGHRS, CDR2 YFSETQ, per germline. The trim removed 4 bases at V and 7 bases at J, leaving 16 bases unmatched. The CDR3 has 17 amino acids.

This chain joins TRBV30 and TRBJ2-2, with D unclear. The V and J ends lost 4 bases and 0 bases respectively, with 15 bases between them. This CDR3 contains 16 residues. Germline V lookup: CDR1 GTSNPN, CDR2 SVGIG (reference sequence). CDR3 nucleotides: TGTGCCTGGAAGGCCCTGATACCGACGAACACCGGGGAGCTGTTTTTT. Translating gives CAWKALIPTNTGELFF.

V usage is TRBV9 and J usage is TRBJ2-5, with D uncertain. V was pared by 0 bases and J by 2 bases, with 8 bases between. Per germline, CDR1 SGDLS and CDR2 YYNGEE. This CDR3 is 14 amino acids long. CDR3 protein: CASSVGAEQETQYF. In DNA, the CDR3 is TGTGCCAGCAGCGTAGGGGCGGAACAAGAGACCCAGTACTTC.

This clone was counted once. The chain carries TRBV28 and TRBJ2-7; maybe TRBD1 (5 bases). V lost 5 bases and J 3 bases, leaving 20 bases between the germline ends. Germline loops: CDR1 MDHEN, CDR2 SYDVKM. The CDR3 covers 16 residues. The CDR3 DNA reads TGTGCCAGCAGTACTTTTGTTCAGGGTTTCTACTACGAGCAGTACTTC. Its protein product is CASSTFVQGFYYEQYF.

This clone was detected only once. This chain joins TRBV25-1 and TRBJ2-1, with D possibly matching TRBD1 (7 bases). CDR3 size: 17 residues. Germline V lookup: CDR1 MGHDK, CDR2 SYGVNS. V lost 0 bases and J lost 2, with 14 bases in between. The CDR3 loop reads CASSEYTRRGPYNEQFF. The CDR3 DNA is TGTGCCAGCAGTGAATATACGCGGAGGGGGCCCTACAATGAGCAGTTCTTC.

The V gene is TRBV4-2, the J gene TRBJ2-5, with D maybe TRBD2 (5 bases). The germline gives CDR1 LGHNA, CDR2 YNFKEQ. The CDR3 has 15 amino acids. Trimming removed 3 bases from V and 2 bases from J, with 13 bases in between. DNA of the CDR3: TGTGCCAGCAGCCAGGGAGCCCTTGGGCAAGAGACCCAGTACTTC. Protein product: CASSQGALGQETQYF.

Only one count was recorded for this clone. The same CDR3 arises from other DNA sequences in this sample as well. This chain links TRBV28 with TRBJ1-2; 8 positions agree with TRBD1. CDR1 is MDHEN, CDR2 SYDVKM, per germline. This CDR3 has 13 amino acids. Trimming at V came to 8 bases and at J to 6 bases, leaving 8 bases not matched to a gene. CDR3 residues: CASRTTGGHGYTF. The DNA of the CDR3 is TGTGCCAGCCGAACAACAGGGGGACATGGCTACACCTTC.

The V call is TRBV5-1, the J call TRBJ2-1, with TRBD2 matching 9 bases. Looked up from germline, CDR1 is SGHRS and CDR2 is YFSETQ. The CDR3 totals 15 residues. The junction had 5 bases not matched to a gene; V was cut back by 1 base and J by 6 bases. Written as DNA, the CDR3 is TGCGCCAGCAGCTTGTTGCGGGAGGGGTTCAATGAGCAGTTCTTC. It yields the protein CASSLLREGFNEQFF.

The chain carries TRBV9 and TRBJ2-4; the D call may be TRBD1 or TRBD2 (6 bases each). V lost 6 bases and J 1 base, leaving 17 bases between the germline ends. The CDR3 length is 16 residues. Per germline, CDR1 SGDLS and CDR2 YYNGEE. CDR3 DNA sequence: TGTGCCAGCACGGAGGGGGAGGTCGCGGCCAAAAACATTCAGTACTTC. This codes for CASTEGEVAAKNIQYF.

V usage is TRBV11-3 and J usage is TRBJ2-1; tentatively, D is TRBD2 (6 bases). Germline values: CDR1 SGHNT, CDR2 YENEEA. With 5 bases removed from V and 2 bases from J, the gap between germline ends came to 16 bases. This CDR3 contains 16 residues. The chain's CDR3 is CASSQATGGAYNEQFF. The CDR3, as DNA: TGTGCCAGCAGCCAGGCAACCGGCGGGGCCTACAATGAGCAGTTCTTC.

In this sample, this clone turned up once. This sequence joins TRBV28 and TRBJ2-7, with TRBD2 identical over 12 bases. Germline CDR1 and CDR2: MDHEN and SYDVKM. Trimming removed 5 bases from V and 5 bases from J; junction bases left unmatched: 10. The length of the CDR3 is 16 residues. The CDR3 coding sequence is TGTGCCAGCAGTGATCTAGCGGGAGGGGCCTGGGACGAGCAGTACTTC. Its protein product is CASSDLAGGAWDEQYF. The entire variable domain, with the rest obtained from reference TRBV28 and TRBJ2-7, is as follows: DVKVTQSSRYLVKRTGEKVFLECVQDMDHENMFWYRQDPGLGLRLIYFSYDVKMKEKGDIPEGYSVSREKKERFSLILESASTNQTSMYLCASSDLAGGAWDEQYFGPGTRLTVT.

V is TRBV18 and J is TRBJ1-2, with D tentatively TRBD1 (5 bases). V lost 5 bases and J lost 6, with 16 bases in between. The CDR3 consists of 14 residues. Per the germline V gene, CDR1 is KGHSH and CDR2 is LQKENI. CDR3 in amino acids: CASSVDRLSNGYTF. The CDR3, as DNA: TGTGCCAGCTCAGTCGACAGACTCTCTAATGGCTACACCTTC.

This chain uses TRBV5-1 with TRBJ1-3; TRBD1 might be the D (5 bases). Germline CDR1 SGHRS, CDR2 YFSETQ. The CDR3 is made up of 17 amino acids. The V and J ends lost 0 bases and 2 bases respectively, with 15 bases between them. The CDR3 reads CASSLVSGPPPGNTIYF. CDR3 nucleotide sequence: TGCGCCAGCAGCTTGGTTTCAGGGCCACCTCCTGGAAACACCATATATTTT.

The V call is TRBV2, the J call TRBJ2-7; no clear D gene. V gave up 3 bases and J gave up 6 bases, with 12 bases separating them. Looked up from germline, CDR1 is SNHLY and CDR2 is FYNNEI. This CDR3 has 13 residues. The DNA for the CDR3 is TGTGCCAGCAGTGAGGCAGGCCAGAGCGAGCAGTACTTC. Its protein product is CASSEAGQSEQYF. The whole variable domain, remainder taken from reference TRBV2 and TRBJ2-7, is EPEVTQTPSHQVTQMGQEVILRCVPISNHLYFYWYRQILGQKVEFLVSFYNNEISEKSEIFDDQFSVERPDGSNFTLKIRSTKLEDSAMYFCASSEAGQSEQYFGPGTRLTVT.

The J gene is TRBJ1-1, the V gene TRBV6-5; 8 bases align to TRBD1. The junction had 9 bases not matched to a gene; V was cut back by 7 bases and J by 11 bases. There are 12 residues in the CDR3. The germline CDR1 and CDR2 sequences are MNHEY and SVGAGI. This CDR3 reads CASIVTGGMAFF. The CDR3 DNA is TGTGCCAGCATTGTAACAGGGGGTATGGCTTTCTTT.

The gene calls are TRBV20-1 and TRBJ1-2; no definite D call. Germline CDR1 reads DFQATT; CDR2 reads SNEGSKA (reference sequence). The CDR3 is 10 residues long. Trimming took 4 bases from V and 6 from J, leaving 6 bases between them. The CDR3 sequence is CSATADGYTF. In nucleotides, the CDR3 is TGCAGTGCTACAGCGGATGGCTACACCTTC.

The V and J genes are TRBV14 and TRBJ2-2; unclear D gene. The CDR3 sequence is 13 residues long. Germline CDR1 and CDR2: SGHDN and FVKESK. Trimming took off 4 bases at V and 4 bases at J, with 7 bases between the two ends. The CDR3 loop reads CASSPHLTGELFF. The CDR3 DNA follows: TGTGCCAGCAGCCCCCACCTCACCGGGGAGCTGTTTTTT. The whole variable domain, filled in from reference TRBV14 and TRBJ2-2, reads EAGVTQFPSHSVIEKGQTVTLRCDPISGHDNLYWYRRVMGKEIKFLLHFVKESKQDESGMPNNRFLAERTGGTYSTLKVQPAELEDSGVYFCASSPHLTGELFFGEGSRLTVL.